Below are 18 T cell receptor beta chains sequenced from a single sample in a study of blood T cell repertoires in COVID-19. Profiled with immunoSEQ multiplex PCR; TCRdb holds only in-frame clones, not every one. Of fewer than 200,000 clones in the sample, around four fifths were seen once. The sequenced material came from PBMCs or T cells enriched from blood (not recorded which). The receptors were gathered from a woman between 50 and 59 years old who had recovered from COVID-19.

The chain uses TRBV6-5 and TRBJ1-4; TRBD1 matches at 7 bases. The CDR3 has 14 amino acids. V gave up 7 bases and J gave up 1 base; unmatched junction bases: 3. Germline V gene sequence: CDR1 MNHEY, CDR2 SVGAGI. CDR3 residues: CASNQGVTNEKLFF. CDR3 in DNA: TGTGCCAGCAACCAGGGGGTAACTAATGAAAAACTGTTTTTT.

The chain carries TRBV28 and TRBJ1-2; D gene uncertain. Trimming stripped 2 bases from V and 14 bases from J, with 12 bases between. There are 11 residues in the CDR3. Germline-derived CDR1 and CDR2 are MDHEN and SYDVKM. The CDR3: CASSLQRQWTF. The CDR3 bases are TGTGCCAGCAGTTTACAGCGCCAGTGGACCTTC.

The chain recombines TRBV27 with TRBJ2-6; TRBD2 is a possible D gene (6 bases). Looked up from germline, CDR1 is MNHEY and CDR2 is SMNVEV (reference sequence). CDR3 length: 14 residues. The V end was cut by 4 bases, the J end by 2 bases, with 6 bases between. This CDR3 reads CASSWRAGANVLTF. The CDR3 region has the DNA TGTGCCAGCAGTTGGAGGGCTGGGGCCAACGTCCTGACTTTC.

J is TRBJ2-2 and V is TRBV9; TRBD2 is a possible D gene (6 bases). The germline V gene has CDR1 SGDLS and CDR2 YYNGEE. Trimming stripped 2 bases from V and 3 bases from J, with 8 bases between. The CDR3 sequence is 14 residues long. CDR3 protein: CASSVSGHTGELFF. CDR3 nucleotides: TGTGCCAGCAGCGTTAGCGGACACACCGGGGAGCTGTTTTTT. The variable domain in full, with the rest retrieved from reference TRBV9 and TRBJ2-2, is DSGVTQTPKHLITATGQRVTLRCSPRSGDLSVYWYQQSLDQGLQFLIQYYNGEERAKGNILERFSAQQFPDLHSELNLSSLELGDSALYFCASSVSGHTGELFFGEGSRLTVL.

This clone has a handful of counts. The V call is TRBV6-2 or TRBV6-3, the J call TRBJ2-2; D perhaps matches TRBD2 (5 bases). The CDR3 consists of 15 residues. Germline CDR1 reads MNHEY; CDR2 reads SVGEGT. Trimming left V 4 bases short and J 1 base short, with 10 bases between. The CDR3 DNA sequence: TGTGCCAGCAGTTTAACGGCGGGGAACACCGGGGAGCTGTTTTTT. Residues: CASSLTAGNTGELFF.

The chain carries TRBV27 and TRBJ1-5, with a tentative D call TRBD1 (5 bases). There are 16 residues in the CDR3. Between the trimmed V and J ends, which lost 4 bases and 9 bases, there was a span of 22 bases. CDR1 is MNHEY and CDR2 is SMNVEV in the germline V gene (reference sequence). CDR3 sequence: CASSSLAGMGTGPQHF. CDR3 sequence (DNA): TGTGCCAGCAGTTCTCTCGCAGGGATGGGGACTGGGCCCCAGCATTTT.

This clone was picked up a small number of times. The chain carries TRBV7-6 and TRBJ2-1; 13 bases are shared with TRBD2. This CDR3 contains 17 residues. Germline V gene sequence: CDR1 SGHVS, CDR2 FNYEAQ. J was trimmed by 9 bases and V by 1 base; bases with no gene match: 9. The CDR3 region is CASSLVGLAGVGGEQFF. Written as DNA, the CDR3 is TGTGCCAGCAGCTTAGTTGGACTAGCGGGAGTAGGAGGTGAGCAGTTCTTC. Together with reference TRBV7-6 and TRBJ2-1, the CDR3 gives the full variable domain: GAGVSQSPRYKVTKRGQDVALRCDPISGHVSLYWYRQALGQGPEFLTYFNYEAQQDKSGLPNDRFSAERPEGSISTLTIQRTEQRDSAMYRCASSLVGLAGVGGEQFFGPGTRLTVL.

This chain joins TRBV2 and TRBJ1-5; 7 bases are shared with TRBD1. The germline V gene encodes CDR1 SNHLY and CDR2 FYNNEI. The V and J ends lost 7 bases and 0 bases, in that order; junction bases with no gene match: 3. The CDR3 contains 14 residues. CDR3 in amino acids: CASTDRASNQPQHF. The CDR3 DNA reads TGTGCCAGCACTGACAGGGCTAGCAATCAGCCCCAGCATTTT. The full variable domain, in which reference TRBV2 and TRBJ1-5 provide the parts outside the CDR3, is EPEVTQTPSHQVTQMGQEVILRCVPISNHLYFYWYRQILGQKVEFLVSFYNNEISEKSEIFDDQFSVERPDGSNFTLKIRSTKLEDSAMYFCASTDRASNQPQHFGDGTRLSIL.

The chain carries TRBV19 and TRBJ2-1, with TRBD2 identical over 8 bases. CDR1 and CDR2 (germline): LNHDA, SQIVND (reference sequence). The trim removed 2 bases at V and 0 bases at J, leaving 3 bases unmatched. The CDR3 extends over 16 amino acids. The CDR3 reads CASSISSGYSYNEQFF. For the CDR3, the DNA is TGTGCCAGTAGTATATCTAGCGGGTACTCCTACAATGAGCAGTTCTTC.

The CDR3 spells CASRPYTDTQYF. Here the CDR3 DNA reads TGTGCCAGCAGACCCTACACAGATACGCAGTATTTT. The chain employs TRBV28 and TRBJ2-3; D not resolved. There are 12 residues in the CDR3. Germline CDR1 reads MDHEN; CDR2 reads SYDVKM. Trimming shortened V by 6 bases and J by 2 bases, and 6 bases separated the two germline ends.

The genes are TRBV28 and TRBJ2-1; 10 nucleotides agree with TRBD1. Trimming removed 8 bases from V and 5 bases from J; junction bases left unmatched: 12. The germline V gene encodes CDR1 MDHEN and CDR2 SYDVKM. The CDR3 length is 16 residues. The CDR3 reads CASRTGGFSSHNEQFF. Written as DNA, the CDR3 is TGTGCCAGCCGGACAGGGGGTTTTTCTAGTCACAATGAGCAGTTCTTC. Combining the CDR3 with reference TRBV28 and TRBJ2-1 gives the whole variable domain DVKVTQSSRYLVKRTGEKVFLECVQDMDHENMFWYRQDPGLGLRLIYFSYDVKMKEKGDIPEGYSVSREKKERFSLILESASTNQTSMYLCASRTGGFSSHNEQFFGPGTRLTVL.

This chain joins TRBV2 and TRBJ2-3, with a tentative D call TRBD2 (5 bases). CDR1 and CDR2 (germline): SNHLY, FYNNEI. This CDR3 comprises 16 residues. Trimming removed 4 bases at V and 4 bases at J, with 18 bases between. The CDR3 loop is CASSGKGSLDADTQYF. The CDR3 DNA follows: TGTGCCAGCAGTGGAAAAGGGAGTCTTGACGCAGATACGCAGTATTTT. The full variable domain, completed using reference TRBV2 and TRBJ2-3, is EPEVTQTPSHQVTQMGQEVILRCVPISNHLYFYWYRQILGQKVEFLVSFYNNEISEKSEIFDDQFSVERPDGSNFTLKIRSTKLEDSAMYFCASSGKGSLDADTQYFGPGTRLTVL.

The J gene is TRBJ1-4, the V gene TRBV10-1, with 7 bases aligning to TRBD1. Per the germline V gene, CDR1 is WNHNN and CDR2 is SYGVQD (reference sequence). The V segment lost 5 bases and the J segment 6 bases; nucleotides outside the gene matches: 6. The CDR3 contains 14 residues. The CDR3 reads CASSPRGPDEKLFF. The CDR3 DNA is TGCGCCAGCAGTCCTAGGGGGCCCGATGAAAAACTGTTTTTT.

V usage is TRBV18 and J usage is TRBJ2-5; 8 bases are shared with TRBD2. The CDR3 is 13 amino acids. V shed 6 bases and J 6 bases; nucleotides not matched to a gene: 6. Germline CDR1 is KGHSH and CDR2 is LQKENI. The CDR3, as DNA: TGTGCCAGCTCCCCCGGGGGGGGGAAGACCCAGTACTTC. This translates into CASSPGGGKTQYF.

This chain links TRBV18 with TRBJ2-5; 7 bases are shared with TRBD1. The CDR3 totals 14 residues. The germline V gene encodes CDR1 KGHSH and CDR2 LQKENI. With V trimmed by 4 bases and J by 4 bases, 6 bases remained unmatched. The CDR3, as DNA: TGTGCCAGCTCACTGAACGCAGGGGGAGAGACCCAGTACTTC. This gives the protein CASSLNAGGETQYF.

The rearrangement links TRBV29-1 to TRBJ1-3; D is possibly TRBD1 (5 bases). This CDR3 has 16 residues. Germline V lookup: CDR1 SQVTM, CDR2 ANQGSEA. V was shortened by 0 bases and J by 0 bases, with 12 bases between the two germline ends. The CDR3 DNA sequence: TGCAGCGTTGAAGACAGGGATAATGGCTCTGGAAACACCATATATTTT. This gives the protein CSVEDRDNGSGNTIYF.

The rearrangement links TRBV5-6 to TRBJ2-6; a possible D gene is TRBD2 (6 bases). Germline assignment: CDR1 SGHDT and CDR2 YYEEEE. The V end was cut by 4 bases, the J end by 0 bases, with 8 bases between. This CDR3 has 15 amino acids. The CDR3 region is CASSGGSSGANVLTF. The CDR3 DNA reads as TGTGCCAGCAGCGGGGGGAGCTCTGGGGCCAACGTCCTGACTTTC.

CDR3 DNA: TGCAGCGTTGCCAACCCAGCGAAACAGGGGGGATACAATGAGCAGTTCTTC. It translates to CSVANPAKQGGYNEQFF. This chain links TRBV29-1 with TRBJ2-1; TRBD1 matches 8 bases. CDR1 and CDR2 (germline): SQVTM, ANQGSEA. This CDR3 is 17 amino acids long. The junction had 15 bases not matched to a gene; V was cut back by 4 bases and J by 4 bases.